The T cell receptor beta chain under discussion was sequenced for a study of tumor-infiltrating lymphocytes in primary liver carcinoma. Whole-study findings and limits: Blood fell significantly below tumors in its top-250-clone fraction (p = 0.039).

Reverse transcription of roughly 470 ng total RNA with a constant-region primer produced TCR beta cDNA. Libraries covering TCR beta were generated through three nested multiplex PCR rounds (using a slightly modified ARM-PCR). Investigators reported that the first two PCR rounds, at around 9 cycles each, used TRBV1-TRBV30 forward primers with a C-beta reverse primer. TCRdb analysed the multiplex PCR reads with MiXCR anew, one entry per CDR3 protein. The sample includes hundreds of thousands of distinct CDR3 sequences, around 50% of them seen just once. Trimming took off 1 base at V and 5 bases at J, with 15 bases between the two ends. CDR1 is LGHNA and CDR2 is YNFKEQ in the germline V gene. This CDR3 has 16 amino acids. Out of unsorted whole blood came the blood RNA, and germline DNA was extracted as well. Turning to this clonotype: Its antigen is not known.

Source material: peripheral blood. The chain is built from TRBV4-2 and TRBJ2-1; a weak D match, TRBD1 (6 bases). The source of this sequence is a woman in her 30s with primary liver carcinoma and hepatitis B virus infection. The DNA for the CDR3 is TGTGCCAGCAGCCAAGGATACGGGACAAAAAACAATGAGCAGTTCTTC. This encodes CASSQGYGTKNNEQFF.